This record concerns one TCR beta chain sequence. What it recognizes is unknown. The entry originates in a study of graft-versus-host responses after intestinal transplantation. Study details: Transplantation in recipients was multivisceral, liver-intestinal, or isolated intestinal. Following induction with anti-thymocyte globulin, all recipients were given tacrolimus and steroids for about three years. Findings of the study overall: GvH clones turned up in recipient marrow; some had shown up first in ileum or blood.

Produced via immunoSEQ multiplex PCR; TCRdb's table is partial and in-frame only. The table shows about 15,000 clones, with around 79% occurring only once. Intraepithelial lymphocytes and lamina propria lymphocytes were released through processing of graft tissue. Germline V gene data show CDR1 as SNHLY and CDR2 as FYNNEI. Trimming stripped 7 bases from V and 3 bases from J, with 16 bases between. The CDR3 runs 14 residues. The receptor was isolated from a human patient who received an intestinal transplant, so some T cells may come from the graft donor. This rearrangement joins TRBV2 to TRBJ2-7; D is unresolved. The source material was ileum tissue, sampled approximately 61 weeks after intestinal transplant. Here the CDR3 reads CASTWTIAGYEQYF. In nucleotides, the CDR3 is TGTGCCAGCACTTGGACGATCGCCGGCTACGAGCAGTACTTC.